This T cell receptor (beta chain) was sequenced in a study of CD8+ T cells in alopecia areata. Sequencing relied on a cDNA template that was reverse transcribed from extracted RNA. Data came from immunoSEQ multiplex PCR; TCRdb stores just in-frame clones and leaves some out. The data contain 100,000 to 150,000 clones, roughly 69% of them singletons. V was pared by 1 base and J by 4 bases, with 7 bases between. The CDR3 consists of 13 residues. Germline CDR1 GTSNPN, CDR2 SVGIG (reference sequence). The V and J genes are TRBV30 and TRBJ1-4, with D perhaps TRBD1 (6 bases). Sequencing was performed on CD4+ T cells sorted from blood. The source of this sequence is a human donor in good health. The CDR3 spells CAWSGQVNEKLFF. The CDR3 coding sequence is TGTGCCTGGAGTGGACAGGTTAATGAAAAACTGTTTTTT. Drawing the rest from reference TRBV30 and TRBJ1-4, the complete variable domain is SQTIHQWPATLVQPVGSPLSLECTVEGTSNPNLYWYRQAAGRGLQLLFYSVGIGQISSEVPQNLSASRPQDRQFILSSKKLLLSDSGFYLCAWSGQVNEKLFFGSGTQLSVL.